The rows below give T cell receptor beta chains drawn from one sample of a study of blood T cell repertoires in COVID-19. Sequenced by immunoSEQ multiplex PCR; TCRdb stores in-frame clones only, minus some. The table records 280,000 or so clones, about 83% of them present only once. Sequencing used PBMCs or T cells enriched from blood (not recorded which). These receptors were obtained from a woman aged 35 to 49 who had recovered from COVID-19. The CDR3 runs from the conserved cysteine through the conserved F or W. Each record gives: V gene, CDR3 protein.

TRBV10-2 | CASNPRGEGRNEQYF
TRBV14 | CASSQVGGGGEQYF
TRBV24-1 | CATMETGVAEAFF
TRBV19 | CASSIPFLGWTGDQPQHF
TRBV18 | CASSPPRGGSGYTF
TRBV10-1 | CASGTGNSPLHF
TRBV7-3 | CASSSEVSNEQFF
TRBV7-9 | CASAGTSGRLMIRQFF
TRBV12-3/TRBV12-4 | CASWDRLNTEAFF
TRBV25-1 | CASSEYGRTGEGYTF
TRBV28 | CASGGTVNQPQHF
TRBV3-1/TRBV3-2 | CASSHKTGGSGNTIYF
TRBV7-9 | CASTPGLSYEQYF
TRBV28 | CASSNTNTQYF
TRBV5-1 | CASSVDRGGGYTF
TRBV18 | CASSPRTRNYGYTF
TRBV7-9 | CASSFRTENEKLFF
TRBV30 | CAWSGTVIYEQYF
TRBV30 | CAWAAGSHTGELFF
TRBV28 | CASSLLGRDSGNTIYF
TRBV5-1 | CASSVRQGAGNTIYF
TRBV18 | CASSPQGTGEDGYTF
TRBV20-1 | CSAGATRGRAGNEQFF
TRBV12-3/TRBV12-4 | CASSLMQYNEQFF
TRBV5-1 | CASSTMGYEQYF
TRBV6-1 | CASSEEFERADAFF
TRBV11-3 | CASSQSGEQYF
TRBV28 | CASSPTPGQGVGNTIYF
TRBV6-2/TRBV6-3 | CASSYGLAGVRETQYF
TRBV3-1/TRBV3-2 | CASSQAGKDEQYF
TRBV7-9 | CASSGGTAPGLAGYEQYF
TRBV5-1 | CASSLLGSTNEKLFF
TRBV2 | CASSGLAVSNEQFF
TRBV19 | CASTDPRGNSPYGYTF
TRBV11-3 | CASSRNSGPYEQYF
TRBV2 | CASSERPGTGNGNTIYF
TRBV27 | CASSLSGLALAQYF
TRBV5-1 | CASSSEPLAGGINEQYF
TRBV7-8 | CASSRPSGYEQYF
TRBV30 | CAWSPLQGNTIYF
TRBV7-7 | CASSSSSGRADTQYF
TRBV4-3 | CASSPGDGGIYGYTF
TRBV24-1 | CATSDPRRGLGYEQYF
TRBV7-2 | CASSSNPRQGHGYTF
TRBV20-1 | CRGAENTEAFF